The 15 T cell receptor beta chains given below trace back to one sample, sequenced in a study of CD8 T cells in Susac syndrome. RNA was extracted with the RNeasy kit, and a quantity of roughly 0.45 to 1 ug was reverse transcribed using random hexamers. TCRdb reanalysed the immunoSEQ multiplex PCR reads using MiXCR and keeps one entry per CDR3 protein. The table has 100,000 to 150,000 distinct CDR3 sequences, around 94% seen once. Sequenced input: CD8+ T cells from PBMCs. The source is a human donor with Susac syndrome.

The chain is built from TRBV4-3 and TRBJ2-7; possibly TRBD2 for D (6 bases). Germline assignment: CDR1 LGHNA and CDR2 YSLEER. Between the trimmed V and J ends, which lost 0 bases and 1 base, there was a span of 13 bases. This CDR3 region has 16 residues. CDR3 nucleotide sequence: TGCGCCAGCAGCCAAGATTGGCTAGCGATTTCCTACGAGCAGTACTTC. This sequence encodes CASSQDWLAISYEQYF.

The chain carries TRBV7-9 and TRBJ2-2, with D tentatively TRBD1 or TRBD2 (5 bases each). Trimming pared 3 bases from V and 7 bases from J, leaving 6 bases between. Per germline, CDR1 SEHNR and CDR2 FQNEAQ (reference sequence). The CDR3 sequence is 12 residues long. The CDR3 loop is CASSLGDGELFF. The CDR3 region has the DNA TGTGCCAGCAGCTTGGGGGACGGGGAGCTGTTTTTT.

The genes are TRBV6-2 or TRBV6-3 and TRBJ1-5, with no clear D. Trimming cost V 2 bases and J 0 bases, with 14 bases left between them. Germline V gives CDR1 MNHEY, CDR2 SVGEGT. The CDR3 runs to 17 residues. CDR3 coding DNA: TGTGCCAGCAGTTACGAAGACGGATTCGATAGCAATCAGCCCCAGCATTTT. The encoded protein is CASSYEDGFDSNQPQHF.

This chain joins TRBV6-5 and TRBJ1-5; perhaps TRBD1 as D (5 bases). Germline V gives CDR1 MNHEY, CDR2 SVGAGI. Trimming removed 0 bases at V and 5 bases at J, with 8 bases between. The CDR3 spans 14 residues. The CDR3 DNA sequence: TGTGCCAGCAGTTACTCGGGGGTCCATCAGCCCCAGCATTTT. It codes for CASSYSGVHQPQHF.

The CDR3 here is CASSQDDPNTGELFF. CDR3 DNA: TGCGCCAGCAGCCAAGATGATCCGAACACCGGGGAGCTGTTTTTT. The V gene is TRBV4-3, the J gene TRBJ2-2; D uncertain. Germline-derived CDR1 and CDR2 are LGHNA and YSLEER. V was pared by 0 bases and J by 0 bases, with 5 bases between. This CDR3 contains 15 residues.

The V and J genes are TRBV6-5 and TRBJ1-2; D not certain. Germline V gene data show CDR1 as MNHEY and CDR2 as SVGAGI. The V gene lost 0 bases and the J gene lost 6 bases, with 11 bases spanning the gap. This CDR3 spans 14 amino acids. CDR3 coding DNA: TGTGCCAGCAGTTACTCCCCCTCGGGGAATGGCTACACCTTC. As protein: CASSYSPSGNGYTF.

The chain uses TRBV27 and TRBJ2-7, with D tentatively TRBD1 or TRBD2 (5 bases each). CDR1 is MNHEY and CDR2 is SMNVEV in the germline V gene (reference sequence). The CDR3 loop spans 14 amino acids. Trimming removed 5 bases at V and 2 bases at J, with 13 bases between. CDR3 bases: TGTGCCAGCAGTCTCCGGGGCGTGCCCTACGAGCAGTACTTC. The encoded protein is CASSLRGVPYEQYF.

The rearrangement uses TRBV27 and TRBJ2-5; D uncertain. V dropped 8 bases and J dropped 0 bases, with 10 bases sitting between them. CDR3 length equals 13 residues. CDR1 is MNHEY and CDR2 is SMNVEV in the germline V gene (reference sequence). The DNA of the CDR3 is TGTGCCAGCCGCCTTGAGGACCAAGAGACCCAGTACTTC. It translates to CASRLEDQETQYF.

This clonotype occurred once. The gene calls are TRBV20-1 and TRBJ2-2, with D tentatively TRBD1 (6 bases). Germline V lookup: CDR1 DFQATT, CDR2 SNEGSKA (reference sequence). This CDR3 is built from 14 residues. Trimming shortened V by 2 bases and J by 7 bases, and 14 bases separated the two germline ends. This CDR3 is CSARSVRGGGELFF. The CDR3 nucleotides read TGCAGTGCTAGAAGCGTCAGGGGCGGCGGGGAGCTGTTTTTT.

This clonotype was detected only once. J is TRBJ1-2 and V is TRBV5-6, with D perhaps TRBD1 (5 bases). Germline V gives CDR1 SGHDT, CDR2 YYEEEE. V shed 0 bases and J shed 8 bases, with 17 bases lying between them. This CDR3 is 15 amino acids long. CDR3 loop: CASSLAFSRAGGYTF. The CDR3 DNA is TGTGCCAGCAGCTTGGCCTTTTCCAGGGCTGGCGGCTACACCTTC.

V usage is TRBV5-6 and J usage is TRBJ2-7, with unresolved D. Germline V CDR1 and CDR2: SGHDT, YYEEEE. V gave up 4 bases and J gave up 5 bases, with 19 bases separating them. This CDR3 spans 15 amino acids. The CDR3, as DNA: TGTGCCAGCAGCCAACCTGCCCAGGTAACCCACGAGCAGTACTTC. It codes for CASSQPAQVTHEQYF.

This clonotype was seen only once. This CDR3 reads CSASGRAYNEQFF. The DNA of the CDR3 is TGCAGTGCGTCCGGGAGGGCCTACAATGAGCAGTTCTTC. The rearrangement joins TRBV20-1 to TRBJ2-1, with 8 nucleotides matching TRBD2. Germline V CDR1 and CDR2: DFQATT, SNEGSKA (reference sequence). The CDR3 spans 13 residues. V dropped 6 bases and J dropped 2; count of bases not matched to a gene: 3.

V usage is TRBV20-1 and J usage is TRBJ2-3; 7 nucleotides agree with TRBD2. The V gene's germline CDR1 is DFQATT and CDR2 SNEGSKA (reference sequence). This CDR3 contains 16 residues. V shed 0 bases and J 4 bases; nucleotides not matched to a gene: 10. This chain's CDR3 is CSARDLISGEADTQYF. CDR3 in DNA: TGCAGTGCTAGAGATCTGATCAGCGGGGAGGCAGATACGCAGTATTTT.

The V call is TRBV6-6, the J call TRBJ2-7; D may be TRBD1 (6 bases). Germline CDR1 MNHNY, CDR2 SVGAGI (reference sequence). This CDR3 has 14 residues. V lost 7 bases, J lost 0 bases, and 13 bases lay in between. Here the CDR3 reads CASKNTGNSYEQYF. The DNA of the CDR3 is TGTGCCAGCAAAAATACAGGGAACTCCTACGAGCAGTACTTC.

This chain links TRBV20-1 with TRBJ2-1, with D hard to call. This CDR3 comprises 10 residues. The ends were cut back, 3 bases at V and 6 bases at J, with 3 bases in the middle. Germline CDR1 reads DFQATT; CDR2 reads SNEGSKA (reference sequence). For the CDR3, the DNA is TGCAGTGCTAGCACCAATGAGCAGTTCTTC. Translating it yields CSASTNEQFF.